A single sample gave rise to the 17 T cell receptor beta chains below, sequenced in a study of preoperative IRX-2 immunotherapy in early breast cancer. Regarding treatment: preoperative locoregional IRX-2 cytokine immunotherapy. The assay was immunoSEQ multiplex PCR, and TCRdb's table has in-frame clones only and misses some. Of roughly 34,000 clones in the sample, over 85% were seen once. The material sequenced was tumor tissue, taken after IRX-2 immunotherapy. These receptor sequences come from a human donor with breast cancer.

This clone is a singleton in its sample. The gene calls are TRBV29-1 and TRBJ2-5; 10 nucleotides line up with TRBD2. J gave up 5 bases and V 0 bases, and 12 bases lay outside the gene matches. Germline loops: CDR1 SQVTM, CDR2 ANQGSEA. CDR3 size: 17 residues. CDR3: CSVEDFQRGGIEETQYF. The CDR3 DNA follows: TGCAGCGTTGAAGACTTTCAGCGGGGGGGCATCGAGGAGACCCAGTACTTC.

This sequence joins TRBV15 and TRBJ2-7, with TRBD2 matching over 13 bases. This CDR3 has 17 residues. The ends lost 0 bases at V and 6 bases at J; junction bases unmatched: 8. In germline, CDR1 is LNHNV, CDR2 YYDKDF (reference sequence). The CDR3 DNA reads as TGTGCCACCAGCAGAGATCCGGGACTAGCGGGACGAGGCGAGCAGTACTTC. As protein: CATSRDPGLAGRGEQYF.

This chain uses TRBV5-1 with TRBJ2-1; 13 bases fit TRBD2. This CDR3 comprises 14 residues. The V and J ends lost 1 base and 15 bases, in that order; junction bases with no gene match: 7. CDR1 and CDR2 from the germline V gene are SGHRS and YFSETQ. CDR3 region: CASSLRTSGRNAFF. Written as DNA, the CDR3 is TGCGCCAGCAGCTTGAGGACTAGCGGGAGAAACGCGTTCTTC.

In nucleotides, the CDR3 is TGTGCCAGCAGCCCCAGGACTAACTATGGCTACACCTTC. It specifies CASSPRTNYGYTF. The chain links TRBV6-8 to TRBJ1-2; D is uncertain. The CDR3 covers 13 residues. Germline V gene data show CDR1 as MNHGY and CDR2 as SAAAGT. Between the trimmed V and J ends, which lost 6 bases and 0 bases, there was a span of 8 bases.

V is TRBV6-8 and J is TRBJ2-7, with 7 nucleotides matching TRBD1. V lost 5 bases, J lost 5 bases, and 6 bases stayed unmatched. Per germline, CDR1 MNHGY and CDR2 SAAAGT. The CDR3 length is 13 residues. CDR3 region: CASSRQGMNEQYV. The CDR3 nucleotides read TGTGCCAGCAGTCGACAGGGTATGAACGAGCAGTACGTC.

The chain has TRBV6-8 and TRBJ1-2; 7 nucleotides align to TRBD1. Germline-derived CDR1 and CDR2 are MNHGY and SAAAGT. The CDR3 length is 15 residues. Trimming took 6 bases from V and 0 from J; bases not matched to a gene: 7. In DNA, the CDR3 is TGTGCCAGCAGGGTAGACAGGGAGCCTAACTATGGCTACACCTTC. It yields the protein CASRVDREPNYGYTF.

This sequence joins TRBV7-8 and TRBJ1-6, with unresolved D. CDR3 length equals 15 residues. V was clipped by 3 bases and J by 10 bases, with 16 bases between them. CDR1 is SGHVS and CDR2 is FQNEAQ in the germline V gene. CDR3: CASSFGGISGSPLHF. CDR3 nucleotide sequence: TGTGCCAGCAGCTTTGGCGGGATTAGCGGCTCACCCCTCCACTTT.

The chain's CDR3 is CASRWTGMNTEAFF. Written as DNA, the CDR3 is TGTGCCAGCAGGTGGACAGGGATGAACACTGAAGCTTTCTTT. The rearrangement joins TRBV28 to TRBJ1-1, with 8 positions matching TRBD1. The germline gives CDR1 MDHEN, CDR2 SYDVKM. V lost 6 bases, J lost 0 bases, and 3 bases stayed unmatched. The CDR3 contains 14 residues.

The chain uses TRBV19 and TRBJ2-1; 7 positions match TRBD2. The germline CDR1 and CDR2 sequences are LNHDA and SQIVND (reference sequence). V trimming: 1 base; J trimming: 2 bases; junction bases outside the gene matches: 5. The CDR3 has 16 amino acids. The chain's CDR3 is CASSIGRGSPYNEQFF. CDR3 nucleotides: TGTGCCAGTAGTATAGGGCGCGGGAGTCCCTACAATGAGCAGTTCTTC.

This clone came up once. The chain is built from TRBV30 and TRBJ1-3; 7 positions match TRBD1. With V trimmed by 3 bases and J by 0 bases, 2 bases remained unmatched. Per the germline V gene, CDR1 is GTSNPN and CDR2 is SVGIG (reference sequence). This CDR3 has 14 residues. The CDR3 is CAWRRTGSGNTIYF. In DNA form, the CDR3 reads TGTGCCTGGAGGAGGACAGGCTCTGGAAACACCATATATTTT.

The chain links TRBV7-1 to TRBJ1-1, with D possibly matching TRBD1 (6 bases). Being an ORF, TRBV7-1 has a function that is uncertain. The CDR3 totals 15 residues. The V end lost 4 bases, the J end lost 0 bases, and 12 bases lay between the germline ends. The CDR3 is CASSLTGVMNTEAFF. DNA of the CDR3: TGTGCCAGCAGCTTGACAGGAGTAATGAACACTGAAGCTTTCTTT.

The J gene is TRBJ2-2, the V gene TRBV7-1; 7 positions match TRBD2. TRBV7-1 is sorted into the ORF group, with uncertain function. The ends lost 5 bases at V and 6 bases at J; junction bases unmatched: 3. CDR3 length equals 13 residues. CDR3 sequence reads: CASSLTSSGELFF. DNA for the CDR3: TGTGCCAGCAGCCTGACTAGCTCCGGGGAGCTGTTTTTT.

This sequence joins TRBV6-8 and TRBJ1-4; TRBD1 matches 9 bases. The V and J ends lost 6 bases and 11 bases, in that order; junction bases with no gene match: 7. The CDR3 totals 13 residues. Germline CDR1 is MNHGY and CDR2 is SAAAGT. This CDR3 is CASRPGQGGKLFF. The CDR3 DNA follows: TGTGCCAGCAGACCGGGACAGGGCGGGAAACTGTTTTTT.

This chain connects TRBV5-1 to TRBJ2-6; no definite D call. Trimming cost V 0 bases and J 0 bases, with 19 bases left between them. This CDR3 spans 20 amino acids. Germline CDR1 SGHRS, CDR2 YFSETQ. DNA for the CDR3: TGCGCCAGCAGCTTGGGTCCACGCGGTCGGATTCTCTCTGGGGCCAACGTCCTGACTTTC. Residues: CASSLGPRGRILSGANVLTF.

The CDR3 sequence: CASRDSANQPQHF. The DNA for the CDR3 is TGTGCCAGCCGGGACAGTGCTAATCAGCCCCAGCATTTT. The chain carries TRBV6-8 and TRBJ1-5; 7 bases agree with TRBD1. CDR1 and CDR2 (germline): MNHGY, SAAAGT. The junction had 5 bases not matched to a gene; V was cut back by 8 bases and J by 4 bases. The CDR3 runs 13 residues.

The V call is TRBV7-1, the J call TRBJ1-4; weak D call: TRBD1 (6 bases). TRBV7-1 is treated as an ORF (open reading frame) with a function not yet certain. The CDR3 has 15 residues. V dropped 4 bases and J dropped 3 bases, with 12 bases sitting between them. This chain's CDR3 is CASSLRAGANEKLFF. Written as DNA, the CDR3 is TGTGCCAGCAGCTTACGAGCAGGGGCTAATGAAAAACTGTTTTTT.

The chain combines TRBV23-1 with TRBJ1-1; 8 positions agree with TRBD1. TRBV23-1 is designated an ORF whose function remains uncertain. The V and J ends lost 6 bases and 2 bases, in that order; junction bases with no gene match: 5. The CDR3 is made up of 14 amino acids. The DNA of the CDR3 is TGCGCCAGCAGCCAAACAGGGGGTAACACTGAAGCTTTCTTT. It translates to CASSQTGGNTEAFF.